The rows below give T cell receptor beta chains drawn from one sample of a study of a mutant IDH1 vaccine in newly diagnosed glioma. Some clones are missing from TCRdb's copy, which holds only in-frame ones; the method was immunoSEQ multiplex PCR. The sample contains tens of thousands of clones, 88% of which appear only once. Specimen: PBMCs, collected from a glioma patient treated with radiotherapy, temozolomide or both. The receptors were sampled from a middle-aged woman with glioma. Each CDR3 is given with its conserved first and last residue. A D gene is named only where the DNA matches it firmly. Clone sizes are given selectively: once, few, many, or a class where the clone is expanded.

v_call,clone_size,j_call,d_call,cdr3_nt,cdr3_aa
TRBV12-5,-,TRBJ1-2,-,TGTGCTAGTGGTTTGGTACTTGGCCGGGGGGCTGACGGCTACACCTTC,CASGLVLGRGADGYTF
TRBV2,-,TRBJ2-2,TRBD2,TGTGCCATCCGTGGCTTAGCGGGGGCCGCGAACACCGGGGAGCTGTTTTTT,CAIRGLAGAANTGELFF
TRBV2,-,TRBJ2-7,TRBD1,TGTGCCAGCGGACGGGACAGGGAGTACGAGCAGTACTTC,CASGRDREYEQYF
TRBV5-4,-,TRBJ2-1,TRBD2,TGTGCCAGCAGCTTGGCTAGCGGGAAGACGTACAATGAGCAGTTCTTC,CASSLASGKTYNEQFF
TRBV18,-,TRBJ1-1,-,TGTGCCAGCTCACCGACAGGCGGCGAAGCTTTCTTT,CASSPTGGEAFF
TRBV6-1,-,TRBJ2-7,TRBD1,TGTGCCAGCAGTGCCGCAGACAGGGCGCACTACGAGCAGTACTTC,CASSAADRAHYEQYF
TRBV23-1,once,TRBJ1-4,-,TGCGCCAGCAGTCAATCGACGGACAGTGATAATGAAAAACTGTTTTTT,CASSQSTDSDNEKLFF
TRBV10-1,-,TRBJ1-1,TRBD1,TGCGCCAGCAGCGAACAGGGGGTTAACACTGAAGCTTTCTTT,CASSEQGVNTEAFF
TRBV11-3,-,TRBJ2-7,TRBD1,TGTGCCAGCAGCTTAGCCGGGACAGACGAGCAGTACTTC,CASSLAGTDEQYF
TRBV2,-,TRBJ1-1,-,TGTGCCAGTATACAGGGCCCCACTGAAGCTTTCTTT,CASIQGPTEAFF